This TCR beta chain derives from a study of OX40 agonist ivuxolimab in advanced cancers. At the level of the study: The study enrolled dose-escalation patients with hepatocellular carcinoma, melanoma, renal cell or head and neck cancer.

The CDR3 runs 14 residues. The V segment lost 5 bases and the J segment 2 bases; nucleotides outside the gene matches: 4. Germline assignment: CDR1 WNHNN and CDR2 SYGVQD (reference sequence). The protocol was immunoSEQ multiplex PCR, while the TCRdb copy is restricted to in-frame clones and leaves out a portion. The sample includes about 110,000 clones, 80% to 95% of them seen just once. The rearrangement links TRBV10-1 to TRBJ1-1; 8 bases line up with TRBD1. This sequence was found in an adult with an advanced solid tumor such as melanoma, head and neck, liver or kidney cancer. The sequencing here drew on CD4+ or CD8+ T cells sorted from blood, taken in a trial of the OX40 agonist ivuxolimab. CDR3 region: CASSTGQGNTEAFF. The CDR3 DNA follows: TGCGCCAGCAGTACCGGACAGGGAAACACTGAAGCTTTCTTT.